Below are 26 T cell receptor beta chains sequenced from a single sample in a study of Graves' ophthalmopathy and Graves' hyperthyroidism. Transcripts of RNA were the source for amplifying TCR beta CDR3 regions. The library came from an HTBI-primed first-round RT-PCR and a second-round multiplex PCR. TCRdb analysed the multiplex PCR reads with MiXCR anew, one entry per CDR3 protein. In the table there are a few hundred thousand distinct CDR3 sequences, under 25% of which are singletons. Material for sequencing was peripheral blood. These receptors came from a woman aged 18-30 years with stable Graves' hyperthyroidism.

Comments on this clonotype: This sequence may be a read error, since a much larger clone differs from it by one base. The rearrangement joins TRBV30 to TRBJ2-6; D is possibly TRBD2 (5 bases). Looked up from germline, CDR1 is GTSNPN and CDR2 is SVGIG (reference sequence). The length of the CDR3 is 18 residues. V lost 5 bases to trimming and J lost 0 bases, with 20 bases between them. The CDR3 nucleotides are TGTGCCTGGGACATATTTGGGAGTCTCCCCTCTGGGGCCAACGTCCTGACTTTC. Translating it yields CAWDIFGSLPSGANVLTF.

The chain is built from TRBV2 and TRBJ1-2, with 12 bases that match TRBD1. V dropped 6 bases and J dropped 8; count of bases not matched to a gene: 4. The CDR3 runs to 13 residues. CDR1 is SNHLY and CDR2 is FYNNEI in the germline V gene. The CDR3 sequence: CASRGTGGIGYTF. CDR3 bases: TGTGCCAGCAGGGGGACAGGGGGCATAGGCTACACCTTC.

This clonotype was observed at least ten times. The genes are TRBV6-5 and TRBJ2-7; 7 bases match TRBD2. CDR3 size: 12 residues. Germline assignment: CDR1 MNHEY and CDR2 SVGAGI. The trim removed 6 bases at V and 5 bases at J, leaving 4 bases unmatched. The CDR3 region is CASSLSGDEQYF. The CDR3, as DNA: TGTGCCAGCAGCCTAAGCGGGGACGAGCAGTACTTC.

This clonotype was counted at least ten times. The V and J genes are TRBV12-3 or TRBV12-4 and TRBJ2-5; D remains unclear. CDR3 length: 13 amino acids. Trimming took 6 bases from V and 3 from J, leaving 11 bases between them. CDR3 nucleotide sequence: TGTGCCAGCAGCCCCTCGGAGAAAGAGACCCAGTACTTC. Translation: CASSPSEKETQYF.

At least ten counts were recorded for this clonotype. V and J are TRBV7-2 and TRBJ2-5; the D is unclear. Between the trimmed V and J ends, which lost 2 bases and 5 bases, there was a span of 9 bases. Germline CDR1 reads SGHTA; CDR2 reads FQGNSA. CDR3 length: 13 amino acids. CDR3 region: CASSLRMGETQYF. Written as DNA, the CDR3 is TGTGCCAGCAGCTTAAGAATGGGGGAGACCCAGTACTTC.

This clonotype turned up a few times. The V call is TRBV4-2, the J call TRBJ1-5; D gene ambiguous. The CDR3 is made up of 13 amino acids. CDR1 is LGHNA, CDR2 YNFKEQ, per germline. V was pared by 0 bases and J by 6 bases, with 6 bases between. CDR3 sequence: CASSQDPVQPQHF. DNA for the CDR3: TGTGCCAGCAGCCAAGACCCTGTTCAGCCCCAGCATTTT.

This clonotype came up a few times. J is TRBJ1-2 and V is TRBV12-3 or TRBV12-4; 11 bases agree with TRBD1. J gave up 5 bases and V 3 bases, and 11 bases lay outside the gene matches. CDR3 size: 17 residues. CDR3 amino acids: CASSLIGRTGGLYGYTF. CDR3 DNA: TGTGCCAGCAGTTTGATTGGGAGGACAGGGGGCTTGTATGGCTACACCTTC.

Points on this clonotype: With a much larger clone just one base away, this may be a read error. The chain combines TRBV9 with TRBJ1-1; TRBD1 aligns across 10 bases. The length of the CDR3 is 15 residues. Germline CDR1 and CDR2: SGDLS and YYNGEE. CDR3 DNA: TGTGCCAGCAGCCTAACCGGGACAGGGGACACTGAAGCTTGCTTT. Translating it yields CASSLTGTGDTEACF.

In its sample, this clonotype was seen many times. The rearrangement joins TRBV12-3 or TRBV12-4 to TRBJ1-1; no clear D. The length of the CDR3 is 15 residues. V lost 5 bases and J 0 bases, leaving 13 bases between the germline ends. The CDR3 DNA reads as TGTGCCAGCAGTATCGAGTCAAACCTGAACACTGAAGCTTTCTTT. It encodes CASSIESNLNTEAFF.

Comment on this clonotype: Mismatch with germline at one junction end may stem from a read error. This chain uses TRBV13 with TRBJ2-5; D may be TRBD2 (6 bases). The CDR3 runs 13 residues. Looked up from germline, CDR1 is PRHDT and CDR2 is FYEKMQ (reference sequence). CDR3: CASSVGSQEAQYF. As DNA, the CDR3 is TGTGCCAGCAGCGTCGGGAGCCAAGAGGCCCAGTACTTC.

In this sample, this clonotype turned up many times. The J gene is TRBJ2-5, the V gene TRBV7-9; D gene unclear. Germline V gene sequence: CDR1 SEHNR, CDR2 FQNEAQ (reference sequence). The CDR3 contains 14 residues. With 5 bases removed from V and 4 bases from J, the gap between germline ends came to 14 bases. The CDR3 DNA reads TGTGCCAGCAGCCCACGCGATGTTACAGAGACCCAGTACTTC. This sequence encodes CASSPRDVTETQYF.

This clonotype was seen a few times. This sequence joins TRBV24-1 and TRBJ1-2, with D uncertain. The CDR3 is 17 amino acids. CDR1 and CDR2 (germline): KGHDR, SFDVKD. The V end was cut by 0 bases, the J end by 4 bases, with 17 bases between. CDR3 in amino acids: CATSDLTVAFRPYGYTF. Here the CDR3 DNA reads TGTGCCACCAGTGATTTGACGGTGGCATTTCGGCCCTATGGCTACACCTTC.

This clonotype has a count of ten or more. CDR3 in amino acids: CASSEPGPYEQYF. CDR3 coding DNA: TGCGCCAGCAGTGAGCCCGGACCGTACGAGCAGTACTTC. The chain has TRBV10-1 and TRBJ2-7; D unclear. Trimming pared 2 bases from V and 4 bases from J, leaving 9 bases between. The V gene's germline CDR1 is WNHNN and CDR2 SYGVQD (reference sequence). The CDR3 covers 13 residues.

This clonotype was counted ten times or more. This clone may be a read error of a much larger clone one base away. The chain is built from TRBV30 and TRBJ1-6, with no clear D. The V end was cut by 1 base, the J end by 0 bases, with 7 bases between. The CDR3 spans 15 residues. Germline V gene data show CDR1 as GTSNPN and CDR2 as SVGIG (reference sequence). The CDR3 coding sequence is TGTGCCTGGAGTGACAGAAGCTCCTATAATTCACCCCTCCACTTT. Amino acid sequence: CAWSDRSSYNSPLHF.

This clonotype showed up many times. This chain uses TRBV6-1 with TRBJ2-7; 11 bases fit TRBD2. Germline V gene sequence: CDR1 MNHNS, CDR2 SASEGT. The CDR3 spans 14 residues. The junction had 7 bases not matched to a gene; V was cut back by 6 bases and J by 6 bases. In nucleotides, the CDR3 is TGTGCCAGCAGCATTAGCGGGAGGGCTGTCGAGCAGTACTTC. Amino acid sequence: CASSISGRAVEQYF.

This clonotype occurred many times. The V gene is TRBV6-4, the J gene TRBJ2-2; TRBD1 matches at 7 bases. This CDR3 is 15 amino acids long. Losses at the gene ends were 6 bases for V and 8 bases for J; bases not matched to a gene: 12. The germline CDR1 and CDR2 sequences are MRHNA and SNTAGT. The CDR3 reads CASSDRTGGGGELFF. The CDR3 DNA is TGTGCCAGCAGCGACCGGACAGGAGGAGGTGGGGAGCTGTTTTTT.

The chain uses TRBV20-1 and TRBJ2-3, with D maybe TRBD2 (5 bases). CDR1 and CDR2 from the germline V gene are DFQATT and SNEGSKA (reference sequence). Trimming cost V 0 bases and J 0 bases, with 13 bases left between them. The CDR3 runs to 16 residues. The CDR3 bases are TGCAGTGCTAGAGATTTAGCGAAGACTAGCACAGATACGCAGTATTTT. Translated: CSARDLAKTSTDTQYF.

V gene TRBV11-2 combines with J gene TRBJ1-2; 9 bases are shared with TRBD1. The germline CDR1 and CDR2 sequences are SGHAT and FQNNGV. The CDR3 runs 18 residues. The junction had 15 bases not matched to a gene; V was cut back by 5 bases and J by 2 bases. The CDR3 nucleotides read TGTGCCAGCAGCCCCTTCCTGGACAGGGGTAAAGGAAACTATGGCTACACCTTC. This encodes CASSPFLDRGKGNYGYTF.

This clonotype has ten or more counts. The rearrangement links TRBV28 to TRBJ2-7, with a weak D call TRBD1 (5 bases). The CDR3 covers 13 residues. Trimming removed 9 bases from V and 6 bases from J, with 18 bases in between. Germline V gives CDR1 MDHEN, CDR2 SYDVKM. The CDR3 sequence: CASHEYRFSEQYF. The CDR3 DNA reads TGTGCCAGTCACGAATACAGGTTTTCCGAGCAGTACTTC.

This clonotype was counted at least ten times. The V and J genes are TRBV28 and TRBJ2-5, with D possibly TRBD1 on 6 matching bases. This CDR3 comprises 16 residues. CDR1 MDHEN and CDR2 SYDVKM come from the germline V gene. V shed 1 base and J shed 0 bases, with 12 bases lying between them. CDR3 in DNA: TGTGCCAGCAGTTTATTGGGGGCCGGGTACCAAGAGACCCAGTACTTC. Amino acid sequence: CASSLLGAGYQETQYF.

Many counts were recorded for this clonotype. J is TRBJ1-1 and V is TRBV7-2; D call uncertain. V lost 4 bases to trimming and J lost 1 base, with 7 bases between them. The CDR3 spans 13 residues. CDR1 and CDR2 (germline): SGHTA, FQGNSA. The CDR3 region has the DNA TGTGCCAGCAGCTGGAGCCCGAACACTGAAGCTTTCTTT. Translated: CASSWSPNTEAFF.

This clonotype came up a few times. The chain employs TRBV12-3 or TRBV12-4 and TRBJ2-5, with TRBD1 identical over 10 bases. This CDR3 contains 14 residues. J lost 5 bases, V lost 8 bases, and 8 bases had no gene match. The CDR3 DNA sequence: TGTGCCAGCGTCAGGGACAGGGGAAGGGAGACCCAGTACTTC. Encoded protein: CASVRDRGRETQYF.

This chain joins TRBV12-3 or TRBV12-4 and TRBJ2-7; a possible D gene is TRBD2 (5 bases). The CDR3 length is 13 residues. Trimming pared 2 bases from V and 6 bases from J, leaving 11 bases between. CDR3 DNA: TGTGCCAGCAGTTTATGGGAGCGGCTCGAGCAGTACTTC. Its protein product is CASSLWERLEQYF.

This clonotype was seen a few times. The chain joins TRBV4-1 to TRBJ2-7; 9 bases are shared with TRBD1. With 4 bases clipped from V and 5 bases from J, the junction kept 9 bases outside the gene matches. CDR1 and CDR2 from the germline V gene are MGHRA and YSYEKL. The CDR3 is 15 residues long. The CDR3: CASSLLQGAFDEQYF. In DNA form, the CDR3 reads TGCGCCAGCAGCCTCTTACAGGGGGCGTTCGACGAGCAGTACTTC.

This clonotype was seen at least ten times. The chain uses TRBV29-1 and TRBJ2-7; D is unresolved. Germline CDR1 is SQVTM and CDR2 is ANQGSEA. Trimming took off 6 bases at V and 0 bases at J, with 12 bases between the two ends. The CDR3 is made up of 13 amino acids. CDR3 in DNA: TGCAGCGTCCTCAGTGGAAGCTCCTACGAGCAGTACTTC. The encoded protein is CSVLSGSSYEQYF.

The chain links TRBV20-1 to TRBJ1-2; D is possibly TRBD1 (6 bases). The CDR3 covers 14 residues. Trimming cost V 0 bases and J 5 bases, with 13 bases left between them. Germline V gene sequence: CDR1 DFQATT, CDR2 SNEGSKA (reference sequence). The CDR3: CSARERGRGYGYTF. The CDR3 DNA sequence: TGCAGTGCTAGAGAACGGGGGCGCGGATATGGCTACACCTTC.